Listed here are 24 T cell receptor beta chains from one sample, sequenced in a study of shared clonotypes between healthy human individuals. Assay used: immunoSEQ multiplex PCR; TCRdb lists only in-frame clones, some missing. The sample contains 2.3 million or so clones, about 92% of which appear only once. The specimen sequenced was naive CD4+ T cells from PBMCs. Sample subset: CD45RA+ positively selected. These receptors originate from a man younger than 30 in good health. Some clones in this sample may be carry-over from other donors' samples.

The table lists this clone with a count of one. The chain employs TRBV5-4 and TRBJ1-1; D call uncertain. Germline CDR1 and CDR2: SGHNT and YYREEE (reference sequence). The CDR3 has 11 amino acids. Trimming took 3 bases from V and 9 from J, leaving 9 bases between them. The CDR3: CASSSQVQAFF. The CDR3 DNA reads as TGTGCCAGCAGCTCTCAGGTCCAAGCTTTCTTT. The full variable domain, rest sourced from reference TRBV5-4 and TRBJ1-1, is ETGVTQSPTHLIKTRGQQVTLRCSSQSGHNTVSWYQQALGQGPQFIFQYYREEENGRGNFPPRFSGLQFPNYSSELNVNALELDDSALYLCASSSQVQAFFGQGTRLTVV.

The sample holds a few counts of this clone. CDR3 loop: CASSVGGTGNTEAFF. The CDR3 DNA follows: TGTGCCAGCAGCGTAGGTGGTACAGGGAACACTGAAGCTTTCTTT. The V gene is TRBV9, the J gene TRBJ1-1; D is possibly TRBD1 (5 bases). The V gene's germline CDR1 is SGDLS and CDR2 YYNGEE. The CDR3 loop spans 15 amino acids. V lost 0 bases to trimming and J lost 1 base, with 10 bases between them.

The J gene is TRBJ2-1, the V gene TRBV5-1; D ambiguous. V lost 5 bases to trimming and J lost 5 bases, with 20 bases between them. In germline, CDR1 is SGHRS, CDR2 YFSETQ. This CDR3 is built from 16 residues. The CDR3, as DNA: TGCGCCAGCAGTGGGGTTAGCCACGCAGCCAACAATGAGCAGTTCTTC. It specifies CASSGVSHAANNEQFF.

The chain's CDR3 is CATSRDGGRNSGNTIYF. The DNA of the CDR3 is TGTGCCACCAGCAGAGATGGGGGCAGGAACTCTGGAAACACCATATATTTT. The V gene is TRBV15, the J gene TRBJ1-3, with D tentatively TRBD1 (6 bases). Per germline, CDR1 LNHNV and CDR2 YYDKDF (reference sequence). The CDR3 is 17 residues long. Deletions cut 0 bases from V and 0 bases from J, with 12 bases between.

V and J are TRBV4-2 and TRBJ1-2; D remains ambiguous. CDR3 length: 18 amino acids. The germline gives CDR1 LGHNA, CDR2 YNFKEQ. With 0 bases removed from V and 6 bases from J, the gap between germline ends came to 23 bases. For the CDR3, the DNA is TGTGCCAGCAGCCAAGAAAGGCAACGGGCACTCCACTACCATGGCTACACCTTC. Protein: CASSQERQRALHYHGYTF.

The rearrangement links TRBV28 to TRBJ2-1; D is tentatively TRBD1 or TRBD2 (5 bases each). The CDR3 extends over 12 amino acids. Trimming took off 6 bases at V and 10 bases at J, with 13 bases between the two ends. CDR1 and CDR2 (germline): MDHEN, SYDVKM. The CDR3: CASSPNRDEQFF. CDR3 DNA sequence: TGTGCCAGCAGCCCCAACCGGGACGAGCAGTTCTTC.

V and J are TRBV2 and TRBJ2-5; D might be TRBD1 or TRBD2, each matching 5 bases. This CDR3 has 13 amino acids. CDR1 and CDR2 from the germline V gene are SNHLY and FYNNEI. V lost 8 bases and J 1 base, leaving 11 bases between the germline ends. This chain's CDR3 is CASVRDGQETQYF. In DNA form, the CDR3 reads TGTGCCAGCGTCCGGGACGGCCAAGAGACCCAGTACTTC.

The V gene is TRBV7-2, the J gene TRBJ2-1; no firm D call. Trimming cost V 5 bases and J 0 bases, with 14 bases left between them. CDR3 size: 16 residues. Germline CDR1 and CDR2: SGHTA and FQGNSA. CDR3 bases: TGTGCCAGCAGCCCAGCCCCTTCACGCTCCTACAATGAGCAGTTCTTC. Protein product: CASSPAPSRSYNEQFF.

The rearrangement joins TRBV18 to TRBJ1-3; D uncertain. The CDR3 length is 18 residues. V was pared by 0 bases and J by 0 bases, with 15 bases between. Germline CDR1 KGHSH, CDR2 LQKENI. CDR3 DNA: TGTGCCAGCTCACCACCGTTCGGGTCGGCGAACTCTGGAAACACCATATATTTT. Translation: CASSPPFGSANSGNTIYF.

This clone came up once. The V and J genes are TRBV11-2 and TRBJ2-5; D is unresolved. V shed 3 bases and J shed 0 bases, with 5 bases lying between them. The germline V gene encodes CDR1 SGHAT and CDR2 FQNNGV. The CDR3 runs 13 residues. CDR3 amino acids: CASSLEYQETQYF. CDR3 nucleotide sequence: TGTGCCAGCAGCTTGGAGTACCAAGAGACCCAGTACTTC.

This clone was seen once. Here the CDR3 DNA reads TGTGCCAGCTCATTCAGCGGGAGATACAATGAGCAGTTCTTC. This translates into CASSFSGRYNEQFF. This chain connects TRBV18 to TRBJ2-1; 8 bases are a match to TRBD2. This CDR3 is 14 amino acids long. V dropped 5 bases and J dropped 4; count of bases not matched to a gene: 4. Germline CDR1 KGHSH, CDR2 LQKENI.

The CDR3 here is CASSFGAGGTGELFF. In nucleotides, the CDR3 is TGTGCCAGCAGCTTCGGGGCAGGGGGCACCGGGGAGCTGTTTTTT. The rearrangement joins TRBV11-1 to TRBJ2-2; TRBD1 matches 7 bases. This CDR3 region has 15 residues. CDR1 SGHAT and CDR2 FQDESV come from the germline V gene (reference sequence). The V and J ends lost 3 bases and 4 bases, in that order; junction bases with no gene match: 5.

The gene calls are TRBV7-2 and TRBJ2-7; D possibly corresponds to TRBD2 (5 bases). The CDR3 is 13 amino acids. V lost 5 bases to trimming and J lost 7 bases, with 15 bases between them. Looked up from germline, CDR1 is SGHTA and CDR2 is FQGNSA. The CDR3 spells CASSQAKTGEQYF. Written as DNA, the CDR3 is TGTGCCAGCAGCCAAGCTAAAACGGGGGAGCAGTACTTC.

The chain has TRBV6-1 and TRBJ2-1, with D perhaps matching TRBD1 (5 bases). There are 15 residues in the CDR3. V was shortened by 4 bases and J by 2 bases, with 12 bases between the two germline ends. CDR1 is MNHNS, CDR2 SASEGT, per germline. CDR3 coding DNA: TGTGCCAGCAGTGCAACAGGAGTACCCTACAATGAGCAGTTCTTC. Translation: CASSATGVPYNEQFF.

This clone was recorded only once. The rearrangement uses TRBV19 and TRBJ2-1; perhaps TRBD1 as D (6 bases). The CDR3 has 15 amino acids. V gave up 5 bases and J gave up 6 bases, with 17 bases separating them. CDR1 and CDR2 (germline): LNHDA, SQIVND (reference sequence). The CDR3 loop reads CASSYGPQGFNEQFF. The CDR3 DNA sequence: TGTGCCAGTAGTTATGGCCCGCAGGGGTTCAATGAGCAGTTCTTC.

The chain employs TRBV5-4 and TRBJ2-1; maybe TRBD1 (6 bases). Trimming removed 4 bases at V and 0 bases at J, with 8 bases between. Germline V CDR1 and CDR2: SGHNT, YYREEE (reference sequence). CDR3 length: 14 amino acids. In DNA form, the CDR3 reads TGTGCCAGCAGCCAGGGGAGCTCCTACAATGAGCAGTTCTTC. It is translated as CASSQGSSYNEQFF.

CDR3 nucleotides: TGCGCCAGCAGCCCTACACTGGGGGGAGAGACCCAGTACTTC. Translated, it gives CASSPTLGGETQYF. The J gene is TRBJ2-5, the V gene TRBV5-1, with D perhaps matching TRBD2 (6 bases). The CDR3 has 14 residues. The germline V gene encodes CDR1 SGHRS and CDR2 YFSETQ. Trimming shortened V by 4 bases and J by 4 bases, and 14 bases separated the two germline ends.

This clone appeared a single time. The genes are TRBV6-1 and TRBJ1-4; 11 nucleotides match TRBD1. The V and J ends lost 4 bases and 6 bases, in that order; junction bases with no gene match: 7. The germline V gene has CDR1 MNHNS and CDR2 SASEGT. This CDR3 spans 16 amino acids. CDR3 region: CASSGGQGVEDEKLFF. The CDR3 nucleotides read TGTGCCAGCAGTGGGGGACAGGGGGTCGAGGATGAAAAACTGTTTTTT.

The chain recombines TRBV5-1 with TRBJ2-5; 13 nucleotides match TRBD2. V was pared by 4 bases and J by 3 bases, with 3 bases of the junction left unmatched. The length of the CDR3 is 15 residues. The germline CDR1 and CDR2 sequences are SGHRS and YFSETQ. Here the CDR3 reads CASSDGTSGEETQYF. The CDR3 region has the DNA TGCGCCAGCAGCGACGGGACTAGCGGGGAAGAGACCCAGTACTTC. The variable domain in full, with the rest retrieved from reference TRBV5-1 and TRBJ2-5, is KAGVTQTPRYLIKTRGQQVTLSCSPISGHRSVSWYQQTPGQGLQFLFEYFSETQRNKGNFPGRFSGRQFSNSRSEMNVSTLELGDSALYLCASSDGTSGEETQYFGPGTRLLVL.

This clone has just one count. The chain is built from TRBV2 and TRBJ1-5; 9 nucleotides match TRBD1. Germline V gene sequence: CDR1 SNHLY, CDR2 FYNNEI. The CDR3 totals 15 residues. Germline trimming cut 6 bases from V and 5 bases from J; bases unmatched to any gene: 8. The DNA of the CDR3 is TGTGCCAGCAGGAGCCTCACAGGGGGCGATCAGCCCCAGCATTTT. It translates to CASRSLTGGDQPQHF.

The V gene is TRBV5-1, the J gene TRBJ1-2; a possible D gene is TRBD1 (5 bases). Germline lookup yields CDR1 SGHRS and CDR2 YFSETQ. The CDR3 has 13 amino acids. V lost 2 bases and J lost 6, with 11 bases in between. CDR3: CASSLQDLDGYTF. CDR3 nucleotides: TGCGCCAGCAGCTTACAGGATTTAGATGGCTACACCTTC.

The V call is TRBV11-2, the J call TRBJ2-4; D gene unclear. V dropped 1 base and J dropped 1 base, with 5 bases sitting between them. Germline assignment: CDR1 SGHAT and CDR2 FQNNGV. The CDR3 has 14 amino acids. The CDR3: CASSLGWAKNIQYF. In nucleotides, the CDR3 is TGTGCCAGCAGCTTAGGCTGGGCCAAAAACATTCAGTACTTC.

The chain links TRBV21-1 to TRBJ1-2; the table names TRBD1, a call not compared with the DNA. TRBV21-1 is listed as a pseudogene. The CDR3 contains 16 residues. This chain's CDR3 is CASSNWCRFGRYGYTF. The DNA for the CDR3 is TGTGCCAGCAGCAATTGGTGCAGGTTTGGCCGCTATGGCTACACCTTC.

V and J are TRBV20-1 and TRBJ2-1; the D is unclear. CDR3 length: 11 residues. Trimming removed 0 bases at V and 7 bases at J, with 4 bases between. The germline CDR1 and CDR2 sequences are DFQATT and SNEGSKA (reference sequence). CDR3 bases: TGCAGTGCTAGAGACCTTAATGAGCAGTTCTTC. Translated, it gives CSARDLNEQFF.